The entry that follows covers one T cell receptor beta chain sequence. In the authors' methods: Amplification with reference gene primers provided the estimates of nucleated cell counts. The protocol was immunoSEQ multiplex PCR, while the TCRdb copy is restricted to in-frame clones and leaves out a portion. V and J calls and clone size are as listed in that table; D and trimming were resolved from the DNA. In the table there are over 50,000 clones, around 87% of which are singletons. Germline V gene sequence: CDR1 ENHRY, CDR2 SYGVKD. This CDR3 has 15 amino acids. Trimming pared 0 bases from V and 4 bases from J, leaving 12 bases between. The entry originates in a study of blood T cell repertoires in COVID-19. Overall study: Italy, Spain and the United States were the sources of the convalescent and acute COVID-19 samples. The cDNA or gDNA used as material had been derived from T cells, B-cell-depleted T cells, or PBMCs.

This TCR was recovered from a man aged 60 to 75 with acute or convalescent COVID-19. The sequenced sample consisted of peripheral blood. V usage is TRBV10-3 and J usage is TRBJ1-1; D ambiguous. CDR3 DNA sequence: TGTGCCATCAGTGAGTCGACGCGGGCCGCCACTGAAGCTTTCTTT. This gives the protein CAISESTRAATEAFF.